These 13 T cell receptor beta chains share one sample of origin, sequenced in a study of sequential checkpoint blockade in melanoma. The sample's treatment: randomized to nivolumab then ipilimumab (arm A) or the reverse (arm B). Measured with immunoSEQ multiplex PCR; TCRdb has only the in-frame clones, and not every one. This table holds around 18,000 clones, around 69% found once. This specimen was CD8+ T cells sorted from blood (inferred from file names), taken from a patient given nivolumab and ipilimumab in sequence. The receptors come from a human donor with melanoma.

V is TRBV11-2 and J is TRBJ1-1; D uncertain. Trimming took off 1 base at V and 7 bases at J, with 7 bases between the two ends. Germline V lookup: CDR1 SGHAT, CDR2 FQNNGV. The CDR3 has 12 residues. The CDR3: CASSLGPREAFF. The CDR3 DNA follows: TGTGCCAGCAGCTTAGGGCCCCGTGAAGCTTTCTTT. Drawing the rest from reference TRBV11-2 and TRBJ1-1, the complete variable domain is EAGVAQSPRYKIIEKRQSVAFWCNPISGHATLYWYQQILGQGPKLLIQFQNNGVVDDSQLPKDRFSAERLKGVDSTLKIQPAKLEDSAVYLCASSLGPREAFFGQGTRLTVV.

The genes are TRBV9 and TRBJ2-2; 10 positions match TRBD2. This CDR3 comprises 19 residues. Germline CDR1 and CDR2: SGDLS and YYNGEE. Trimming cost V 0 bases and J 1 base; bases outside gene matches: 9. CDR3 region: CASSVEGLASLLNTGELFF. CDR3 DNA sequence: TGTGCCAGCAGCGTAGAGGGACTAGCGTCCCTTCTGAACACCGGGGAGCTGTTTTTT.

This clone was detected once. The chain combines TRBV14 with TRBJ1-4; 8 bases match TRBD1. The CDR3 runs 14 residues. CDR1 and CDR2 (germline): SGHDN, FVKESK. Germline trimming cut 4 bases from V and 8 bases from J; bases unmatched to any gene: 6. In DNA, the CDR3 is TGTGCCAGCAGCCCCCAGGGGGCTGGGGAAAAACTGTTTTTT. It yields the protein CASSPQGAGEKLFF.

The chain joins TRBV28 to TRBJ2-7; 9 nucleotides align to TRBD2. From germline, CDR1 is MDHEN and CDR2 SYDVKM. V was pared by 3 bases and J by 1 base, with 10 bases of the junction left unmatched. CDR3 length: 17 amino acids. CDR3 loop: CASSLAGGPGVSYEQYF. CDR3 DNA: TGTGCCAGCAGTTTGGCGGGAGGGCCTGGGGTATCCTACGAGCAGTACTTC.

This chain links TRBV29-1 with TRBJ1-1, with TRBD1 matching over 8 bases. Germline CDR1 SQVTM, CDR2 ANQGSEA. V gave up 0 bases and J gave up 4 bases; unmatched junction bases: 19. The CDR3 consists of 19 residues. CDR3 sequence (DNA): TGCAGCGTTGAAGATCTTGTGAGTGGACAGGGCGTAATAATCACTGAAGCTTTCTTT. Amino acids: CSVEDLVSGQGVIITEAFF.

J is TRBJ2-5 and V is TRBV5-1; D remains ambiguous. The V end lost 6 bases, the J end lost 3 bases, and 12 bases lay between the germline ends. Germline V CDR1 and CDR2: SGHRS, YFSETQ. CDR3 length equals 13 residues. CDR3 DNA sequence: TGCGCCAGCATGACAAACTGGGAAGAGACCCAGTACTTC. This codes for CASMTNWEETQYF. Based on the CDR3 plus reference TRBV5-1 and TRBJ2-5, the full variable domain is KAGVTQTPRYLIKTRGQQVTLSCSPISGHRSVSWYQQTPGQGLQFLFEYFSETQRNKGNFPGRFSGRQFSNSRSEMNVSTLELGDSALYLCASMTNWEETQYFGPGTRLLVL.

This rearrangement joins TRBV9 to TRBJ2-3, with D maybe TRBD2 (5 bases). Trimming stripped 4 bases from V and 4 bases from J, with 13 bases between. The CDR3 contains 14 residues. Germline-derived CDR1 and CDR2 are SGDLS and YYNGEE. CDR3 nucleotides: TGTGCCAGCAGCCCGGGCGGAGGTCCAGATACGCAGTATTTT. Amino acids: CASSPGGGPDTQYF.

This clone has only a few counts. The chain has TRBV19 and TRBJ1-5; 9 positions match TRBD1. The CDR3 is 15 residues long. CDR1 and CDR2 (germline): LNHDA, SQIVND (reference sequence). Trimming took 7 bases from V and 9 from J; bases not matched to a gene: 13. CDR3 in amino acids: CASTPGQGPSWPQHF. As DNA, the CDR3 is TGTGCCAGTACCCCGGGACAGGGCCCGAGTTGGCCCCAGCATTTT.

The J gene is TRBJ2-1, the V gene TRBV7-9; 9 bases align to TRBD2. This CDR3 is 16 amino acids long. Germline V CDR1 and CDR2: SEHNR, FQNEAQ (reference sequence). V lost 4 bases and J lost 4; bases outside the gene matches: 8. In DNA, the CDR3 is TGTGCCAGCAGCTCGGCGGGGGGGGGCTATTACAATGAGCAGTTCTTC. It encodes CASSSAGGGYYNEQFF.

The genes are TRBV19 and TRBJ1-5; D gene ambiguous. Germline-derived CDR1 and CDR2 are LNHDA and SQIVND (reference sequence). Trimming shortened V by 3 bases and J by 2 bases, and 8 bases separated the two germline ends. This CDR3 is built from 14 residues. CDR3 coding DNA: TGTGCCAGTAGTATCCCGGCGGGCAATCAGCCCCAGCATTTT. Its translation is CASSIPAGNQPQHF.

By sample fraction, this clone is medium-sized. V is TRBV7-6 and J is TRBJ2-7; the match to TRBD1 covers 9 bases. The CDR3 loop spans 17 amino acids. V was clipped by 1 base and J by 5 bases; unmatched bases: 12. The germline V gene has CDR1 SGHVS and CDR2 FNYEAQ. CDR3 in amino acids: CASSLGGTTTGGNEQYF. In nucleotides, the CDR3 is TGTGCCAGCAGCTTAGGCGGCACCACGACAGGGGGAAACGAGCAGTACTTC.

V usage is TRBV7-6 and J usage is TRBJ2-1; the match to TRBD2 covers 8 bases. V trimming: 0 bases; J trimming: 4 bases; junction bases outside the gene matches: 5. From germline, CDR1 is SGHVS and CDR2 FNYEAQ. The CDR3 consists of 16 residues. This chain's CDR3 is CASSLAQASGYNEQFF. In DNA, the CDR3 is TGTGCCAGCAGCTTAGCGCAGGCTAGCGGGTACAATGAGCAGTTCTTC.

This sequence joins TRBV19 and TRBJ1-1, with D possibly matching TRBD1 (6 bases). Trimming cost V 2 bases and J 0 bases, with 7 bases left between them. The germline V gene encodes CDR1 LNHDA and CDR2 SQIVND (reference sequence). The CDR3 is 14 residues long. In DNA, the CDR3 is TGTGCCAGTAGTATACAGGGGATGAACACTGAAGCTTTCTTT. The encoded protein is CASSIQGMNTEAFF.